The T cell receptor beta chain described here comes from a study of T-cell memory formation after mild COVID-19. Study-level findings and limits: A second wave expanding day 15 to 37 was CD4+-biased; contracting clones were balanced. Pre-infection memory carried some responding clones, suggesting that cross-reactive memory joined. A second wave of clones peaked on day 37, and their SARS-CoV-2 specificity went unconfirmed. Those CD4+ clones that contracted were mainly in CM and EM (CD8+ ones in EMRA).

A note on this clonotype: Antigen specificity is unknown.

The CDR3 length is 15 residues. Germline V gene data show CDR1 as LGHNA and CDR2 as YSLEER. The V end was cut by 1 base, the J end by 1 base, with 9 bases between. A single record per CDR3 protein comes from TCRdb applying MiXCR to the 5' RACE reads. Of about 130,000 distinct CDR3 sequences listed, about 5.9% are singletons. Input material: PBMCs or a T cell subset sorted from them (not recorded which). The rearrangement uses TRBV4-3 and TRBJ2-3; possibly TRBD2 for D (6 bases). The receptor was derived from an adult woman who had mild COVID-19 (a few samples of this study predate the infection). Cell type and time point are not known. CDR3 coding DNA: TGCGCCAGCAGCCAAGGGGAGGCTCGCACAGATACGCAGTATTTT. This codes for CASSQGEARTDTQYF.